The T cell receptor (beta chain) described here comes from a study of shared clonotypes between healthy human individuals. In this sample, this clone turned up once. The CDR3 consists of 14 residues. Germline-derived CDR1 and CDR2 are LNHDA and SQIVND (reference sequence). V was clipped by 6 bases and J by 0 bases, with 8 bases between them. Method: immunoSEQ multiplex PCR; TCRdb's copy keeps in-frame clones and lacks some. In the table there are millions of clones, just over 90% of which are singletons. The chain carries TRBV19 and TRBJ2-2; unclear D gene. This sequence was found in a man younger than 30 in good health. Some clones in this sample may be carry-over from other donors' samples. The sequenced sample consisted of naive CD4+ T cells from PBMCs. The subset here: CD45RA+ positively selected. Here the CDR3 reads CASSGKANTGELFF. Here the CDR3 DNA reads TGTGCCAGTAGCGGCAAGGCGAACACCGGGGAGCTGTTTTTT.